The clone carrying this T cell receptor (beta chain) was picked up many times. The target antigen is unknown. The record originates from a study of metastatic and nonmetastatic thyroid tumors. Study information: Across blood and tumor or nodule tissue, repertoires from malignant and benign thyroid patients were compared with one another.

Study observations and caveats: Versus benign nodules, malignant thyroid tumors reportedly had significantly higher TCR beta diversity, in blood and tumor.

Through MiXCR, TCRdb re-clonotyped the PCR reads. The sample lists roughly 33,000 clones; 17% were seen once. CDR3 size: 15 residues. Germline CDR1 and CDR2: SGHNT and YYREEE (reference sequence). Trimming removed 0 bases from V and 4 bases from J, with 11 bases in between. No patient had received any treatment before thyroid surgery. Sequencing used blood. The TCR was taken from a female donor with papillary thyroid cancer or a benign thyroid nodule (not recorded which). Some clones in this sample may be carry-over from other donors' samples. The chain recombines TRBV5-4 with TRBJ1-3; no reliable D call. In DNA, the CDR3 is TGTGCCAGCAGCTTGGGTAATGCCCGAGGAAACACCATATATTTT. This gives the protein CASSLGNARGNTIYF.